Listed here are 17 T cell receptor beta chains from one sample, sequenced in a study of cytomegalovirus exposure and HLA in healthy donors. Both 60 Vbeta primers and 13 Jbeta primers went into the PCR. Profiling relied on immunoSEQ multiplex PCR, and the TCRdb table lists in-frame clones only, not all of them. The data hold some 190,000 clones, with approximately 81% observed a single time. Sequenced input: PBMCs. The receptors were gathered from a boy aged 2-15 years in good health and CMV-seronegative.

The gene calls are TRBV6-1 and TRBJ1-2, with 7 bases aligning to TRBD1. In germline, CDR1 is MNHNS, CDR2 SASEGT. J gave up 4 bases and V 11 bases, and 7 bases lay outside the gene matches. The CDR3 contains 12 residues. The CDR3 is CAGRGLGYGYTF. The DNA of the CDR3 is TGTGCCGGAAGGGGGCTAGGCTATGGCTACACCTTC.

In its sample, this clone was seen once. The chain couples TRBV15 to TRBJ1-6; unclear D gene. The CDR3 runs 14 residues. The ends were cut back, 3 bases at V and 8 bases at J, with 11 bases in the middle. Looked up from germline, CDR1 is LNHNV and CDR2 is YYDKDF (reference sequence). The CDR3 DNA sequence: TGTGCCACCAGCAGTGGTACCGGGGATTCACCCCTCCACTTT. This encodes CATSSGTGDSPLHF.

This clone turned up a few times. This sequence joins TRBV5-1 and TRBJ1-1; D might be TRBD1 (5 bases). CDR3 length equals 13 residues. Germline lookup yields CDR1 SGHRS and CDR2 YFSETQ. V dropped 3 bases and J dropped 4 bases, with 10 bases sitting between them. In nucleotides, the CDR3 is TGCGCCAGCAGCTCCGGGGGAGTCACTGAAGCTTTCTTT. It translates to CASSSGGVTEAFF.

V gene TRBV27 combines with J gene TRBJ1-1; D may be TRBD1 (5 bases). Looked up from germline, CDR1 is MNHEY and CDR2 is SMNVEV (reference sequence). This CDR3 contains 14 residues. Trimming left V 0 bases short and J 4 bases short, with 9 bases between. The CDR3 nucleotides read TGTGCCAGCAGTTTATCGGGGGGTAGCACTGAAGCTTTCTTT. It specifies CASSLSGGSTEAFF.

V and J are TRBV7-3 and TRBJ2-1; no definite D call. Germline lookup yields CDR1 SGHTA and CDR2 FQGTGA. The CDR3 is made up of 13 amino acids. The ends were cut back, 5 bases at V and 5 bases at J, with 10 bases in the middle. DNA of the CDR3: TGTGCCAGCAGCCGAGCTCGGGACAATGAGCAGTTCTTC. Residues: CASSRARDNEQFF.

This clone was counted between two and nine times. The V gene is TRBV25-1, the J gene TRBJ2-2; TRBD1 aligns across 7 bases. Germline V gene sequence: CDR1 MGHDK, CDR2 SYGVNS. V shed 3 bases and J 4 bases; nucleotides not matched to a gene: 14. This CDR3 is 18 amino acids long. CDR3 nucleotide sequence: TGTGCCAGCAGTGACCCGACAAGGGGGCCGGTCAGCACCGGGGAGCTGTTTTTT. The encoded protein is CASSDPTRGPVSTGELFF. The whole variable domain, filled in from reference TRBV25-1 and TRBJ2-2, reads EADIYQTPRYLVIGTGKKITLECSQTMGHDKMYWYQQDPGMELHLIHYSYGVNSTEKGDLSSESTVSRIRTEHFPLTLESARPSHTSQYLCASSDPTRGPVSTGELFFGEGSRLTVL.

This clone was found a few times. The CDR3 region is CASKFPAGDGTQYF. The DNA of the CDR3 is TGTGCCAGCAAGTTTCCTGCGGGAGACGGTACGCAGTATTTT. The J gene is TRBJ2-3, the V gene TRBV2; the match to TRBD2 covers 7 bases. The CDR3 is 14 residues long. Germline values: CDR1 SNHLY, CDR2 FYNNEI. Unmatched junction bases numbered 12, after V lost 7 bases and J lost 8 bases. The entire variable domain, with the rest obtained from reference TRBV2 and TRBJ2-3, is as follows: EPEVTQTPSHQVTQMGQEVILRCVPISNHLYFYWYRQILGQKVEFLVSFYNNEISEKSEIFDDQFSVERPDGSNFTLKIRSTKLEDSAMYFCASKFPAGDGTQYFGPGTRLTVL.

This clone was seen once. V gene TRBV5-1 combines with J gene TRBJ2-7; perhaps TRBD1 as D (6 bases). The CDR3 is 16 amino acids. The V gene lost 5 bases and the J gene lost 2 bases, with 20 bases spanning the gap. The germline CDR1 and CDR2 sequences are SGHRS and YFSETQ. The CDR3 DNA is TGCGCCAGCAGGGACACCCCGGGACAAAAGACCTACGAGCAGTACTTC. It translates to CASRDTPGQKTYEQYF. Full variable domain (rest looked up from reference TRBV5-1 and TRBJ2-7): KAGVTQTPRYLIKTRGQQVTLSCSPISGHRSVSWYQQTPGQGLQFLFEYFSETQRNKGNFPGRFSGRQFSNSRSEMNVSTLELGDSALYLCASRDTPGQKTYEQYFGPGTRLTVT.

The chain combines TRBV9 with TRBJ2-7, with 7 nucleotides matching TRBD2. The V gene's germline CDR1 is SGDLS and CDR2 YYNGEE. The CDR3 contains 14 residues. The V segment lost 3 bases and the J segment 1 base; nucleotides outside the gene matches: 4. The CDR3 loop reads CASSASGNSYEQYF. For the CDR3, the DNA is TGTGCCAGCAGCGCCAGCGGGAATTCCTACGAGCAGTACTTC.

The genes are TRBV7-2 and TRBJ2-1; D ambiguous. CDR3 length equals 12 residues. V lost 1 base, J lost 10 bases, and 8 bases lay in between. Germline V gives CDR1 SGHTA, CDR2 FQGNSA. The CDR3 sequence: CASSLVVSEQFF. For the CDR3, the DNA is TGTGCCAGCAGCTTAGTAGTCTCCGAGCAGTTCTTC. The full variable domain, completed using reference TRBV7-2 and TRBJ2-1, is GAGVSQSPSNKVTEKGKDVELRCDPISGHTALYWYRQSLGQGLEFLIYFQGNSAPDKSGLPSDRFSAERTGGSVSTLTIQRTQQEDSAVYLCASSLVVSEQFFGPGTRLTVL.

The chain links TRBV9 to TRBJ2-1; unclear D gene. CDR3 length: 11 amino acids. Germline CDR1 and CDR2: SGDLS and YYNGEE. V lost 0 bases and J lost 8, with 3 bases in between. In DNA form, the CDR3 reads TGTGCCAGCAGCGTAGCCGATGAGCAGTTCTTC. It specifies CASSVADEQFF. The complete variable domain, with remaining parts taken from reference TRBV9 and TRBJ2-1, reads DSGVTQTPKHLITATGQRVTLRCSPRSGDLSVYWYQQSLDQGLQFLIQYYNGEERAKGNILERFSAQQFPDLHSELNLSSLELGDSALYFCASSVADEQFFGPGTRLTVL.

The chain recombines TRBV5-1 with TRBJ2-1; 12 nucleotides agree with TRBD2. Germline CDR1 SGHRS, CDR2 YFSETQ. The ends lost 4 bases at V and 4 bases at J; junction bases unmatched: 12. The CDR3 extends over 18 amino acids. CDR3 coding DNA: TGCGCCAGCAGCCCCACCCCCAGGACTAGCGGGGAGTACAATGAGCAGTTCTTC. This encodes CASSPTPRTSGEYNEQFF.

J is TRBJ1-4 and V is TRBV5-8; D not certain. This CDR3 comprises 17 residues. Trimming took 0 bases from V and 1 from J, leaving 13 bases between them. Germline lookup yields CDR1 SGHTS and CDR2 YDEGEE. The CDR3 loop is CASSLEQTIVTNEKLFF. CDR3 in DNA: TGTGCCAGCAGCTTGGAGCAGACTATTGTAACTAATGAAAAACTGTTTTTT.

V gene TRBV29-1 combines with J gene TRBJ2-3; a weak D match, TRBD1 (6 bases). Trimming removed 6 bases at V and 6 bases at J, with 19 bases between. The CDR3 extends over 14 amino acids. CDR1 is SQVTM, CDR2 ANQGSEA, per germline. The CDR3 is CSVLQGLGGDTQYF. CDR3 bases: TGCAGCGTCCTACAGGGATTAGGCGGGGATACGCAGTATTTT.

This clone was detected once. The CDR3 DNA is TGTGCCAGCAGTCCTTCCGGGACAGTCCATGAGCAGTTCTTC. Translation gives CASSPSGTVHEQFF. The V and J genes are TRBV6-5 and TRBJ2-1, with 7 bases lining up with TRBD1. Looked up from germline, CDR1 is MNHEY and CDR2 is SVGAGI. The V gene end was trimmed by 5 bases and the J gene end by 8 bases; junction bases not matched to a gene: 9. CDR3 length equals 14 residues.

This chain uses TRBV10-1 with TRBJ2-3, with 8 bases that match TRBD2. Unmatched junction bases numbered 14, after V lost 8 bases and J lost 4 bases. The CDR3 extends over 16 amino acids. Germline V gene sequence: CDR1 WNHNN, CDR2 SYGVQD (reference sequence). The CDR3 DNA follows: TGCGCCAGCTCAAGGGGTGCGGGAGGTTTTGCAGATACGCAGTATTTT. Protein: CASSRGAGGFADTQYF.

The chain combines TRBV5-1 with TRBJ1-2, with no clear D. Per germline, CDR1 SGHRS and CDR2 YFSETQ. Trimming stripped 1 base from V and 8 bases from J, with 15 bases between. This CDR3 has 14 amino acids. Here the CDR3 reads CASSLLEGNNGYTF. The CDR3 DNA follows: TGCGCCAGCAGCTTGTTAGAGGGTAATAACGGCTACACCTTC.